The clone carrying this TCR beta chain occurred many times. Its specificity is not known. CDR3 length: 14 amino acids. The junction had 10 bases not matched to a gene; V was cut back by 4 bases and J by 8 bases. CDR1 and CDR2 (germline): SGDLS, YYNGEE. A second about 7 to 12 cycle PCR used barcoded and J-beta primers. A 12-random-nucleotide template-switch adaptor tagged each cDNA molecule. TCRdb re-derived calls from the 5' RACE reads in MiXCR, one entry per CDR3 protein. The sample consists of 1.5 million to 2 million distinct CDR3 sequences, 25% to 30% of them appearing once. This sample is part of a study of blood T cells in healthy people across ages. General observations from the study: Strong correlation existed between TCR beta diversity and naive T cell percentage. Naive CD4+ cells and diversity were both higher in long-lived donors than in aged donors.

This chain links TRBV9 with TRBJ2-3; 7 bases align to TRBD2. The TCR was taken from a woman under 40 in good health. The sequenced material came from blood. Here the CDR3 reads CASSHLAERGTQYF. CDR3 DNA sequence: TGTGCCAGCAGCCACCTAGCGGAACGAGGTACGCAGTATTTT.